A single sample gave rise to the 8 T cell receptor beta chains below, sequenced in a study of cytotoxic CD8 clonotypes in ibrutinib-treated CLL. TCRdb's table, derived via immunoSEQ multiplex PCR, lists solely in-frame clones and lacks some. The table has roughly 20,000 clones, approximately 69% seen once. Specimen: PBMCs, collected before ibrutinib treatment. These receptors were taken from a human donor with chronic lymphocytic leukemia.

The genes are TRBV18 and TRBJ2-6, with TRBD1 as a possible D gene (6 bases). Trimming left V 1 base short and J 0 bases short, with 7 bases between. Germline V gene lookup returns CDR1 KGHSH and CDR2 LQKENI. CDR3 length equals 16 residues. The DNA for the CDR3 is TGTGCCAGCTCACCACGAGGGGGCTCTGGGGCCAACGTCCTGACTTTC. Its translation: CASSPRGGSGANVLTF.

This CDR3 is CASSQDPGTEYEKLFF. CDR3 sequence (DNA): TGTGCCAGCAGCCAAGATCCGGGAACGGAATATGAAAAACTGTTTTTT. The rearrangement uses TRBV4-2 and TRBJ1-4; D unclear. The CDR3 has 16 amino acids. Germline-derived CDR1 and CDR2 are LGHNA and YNFKEQ. Trimming shortened V by 0 bases and J by 6 bases, and 14 bases separated the two germline ends.

This chain uses TRBV2 with TRBJ2-1; possibly TRBD2 for D (5 bases). Trimming removed 6 bases at V and 5 bases at J, with 14 bases between. Germline CDR1 reads SNHLY; CDR2 reads FYNNEI. CDR3 length: 14 amino acids. In DNA, the CDR3 is TGTGCCAGCAGATCACTAGTGGCCCACAATGAGCAGTTCTTC. Protein product: CASRSLVAHNEQFF. Full variable domain (rest looked up from reference TRBV2 and TRBJ2-1): EPEVTQTPSHQVTQMGQEVILRCVPISNHLYFYWYRQILGQKVEFLVSFYNNEISEKSEIFDDQFSVERPDGSNFTLKIRSTKLEDSAMYFCASRSLVAHNEQFFGPGTRLTVL.

This chain's CDR3 is CASSPFGGFETQYF. CDR3 sequence (DNA): TGTGCCAGCAGCCCCTTTGGAGGGTTCGAGACCCAGTACTTC. The V call is TRBV5-4, the J call TRBJ2-5, with D tentatively TRBD2 (6 bases). This CDR3 is 14 amino acids long. Trimming removed 4 bases at V and 5 bases at J, with 15 bases between. Per the germline V gene, CDR1 is SGHNT and CDR2 is YYREEE (reference sequence).

The chain carries TRBV6-5 and TRBJ2-7; D remains ambiguous. The germline CDR1 and CDR2 sequences are MNHEY and SVGAGI. V was pared by 0 bases and J by 5 bases, with 2 bases between. The CDR3 is made up of 11 amino acids. The CDR3 region has the DNA TGTGCCAGCAGTTACTCGGACGAGCAGTACTTC. As protein: CASSYSDEQYF.

This clone was recorded once. This rearrangement joins TRBV5-6 to TRBJ2-3, with TRBD1 matching over 9 bases. CDR1 SGHDT and CDR2 YYEEEE come from the germline V gene. The CDR3 sequence is 15 residues long. J lost 3 bases, V lost 0 bases, and 2 bases had no gene match. CDR3: CASSLAGTGTDTQYF. The CDR3 bases are TGTGCCAGCAGCTTGGCCGGGACAGGGACAGATACGCAGTATTTT.

The rearrangement links TRBV10-3 to TRBJ2-3; no firm D call. Trimming cost V 0 bases and J 8 bases, with 12 bases left between them. CDR3 length: 14 amino acids. From germline, CDR1 is ENHRY and CDR2 SYGVKD. CDR3 nucleotides: TGTGCCATCAGTGAGTCCCCTAGGAAGGGTACGCAGTATTTT. Translated: CAISESPRKGTQYF.

This sequence joins TRBV10-2 and TRBJ2-7; perhaps D is TRBD1 or TRBD2 (6 bases each). CDR1 and CDR2 from the germline V gene are WSHSY and SAAADI. CDR3 size: 14 residues. The V end was cut by 2 bases, the J end by 4 bases, with 12 bases between. CDR3 bases: TGCGCCAGCAGTGAGCCCCGGGGGCAGTACGAGCAGTACTTC. Its protein is CASSEPRGQYEQYF.